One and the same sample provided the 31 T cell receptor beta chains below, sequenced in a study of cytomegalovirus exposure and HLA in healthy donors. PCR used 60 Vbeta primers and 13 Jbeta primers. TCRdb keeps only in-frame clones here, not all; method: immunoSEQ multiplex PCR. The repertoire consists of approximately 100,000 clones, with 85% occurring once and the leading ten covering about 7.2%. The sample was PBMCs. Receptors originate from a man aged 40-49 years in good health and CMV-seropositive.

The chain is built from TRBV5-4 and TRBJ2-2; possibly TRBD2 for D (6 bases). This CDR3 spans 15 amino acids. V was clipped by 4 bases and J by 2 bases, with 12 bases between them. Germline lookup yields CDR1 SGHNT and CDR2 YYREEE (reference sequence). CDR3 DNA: TGTGCCAGCAGCCCGGACTACCGAAACACCGGGGAGCTGTTTTTT. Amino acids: CASSPDYRNTGELFF. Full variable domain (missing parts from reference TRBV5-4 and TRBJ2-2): ETGVTQSPTHLIKTRGQQVTLRCSSQSGHNTVSWYQQALGQGPQFIFQYYREEENGRGNFPPRFSGLQFPNYSSELNVNALELDDSALYLCASSPDYRNTGELFFGEGSRLTVL.

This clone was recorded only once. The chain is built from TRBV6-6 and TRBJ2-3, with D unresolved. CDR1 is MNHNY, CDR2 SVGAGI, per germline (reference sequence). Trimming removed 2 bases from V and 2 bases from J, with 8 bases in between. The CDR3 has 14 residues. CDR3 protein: CASSYPGFTDTQYF. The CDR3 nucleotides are TGTGCCAGCAGTTACCCGGGTTTCACAGATACGCAGTATTTT.

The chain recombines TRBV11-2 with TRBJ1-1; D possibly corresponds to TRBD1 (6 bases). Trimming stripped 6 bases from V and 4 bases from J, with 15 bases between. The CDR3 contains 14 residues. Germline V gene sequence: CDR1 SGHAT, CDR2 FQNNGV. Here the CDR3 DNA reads TGTGCCAGCAGTGGGGGGGGGCTTTTCACTGAAGCTTTCTTT. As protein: CASSGGGLFTEAFF.

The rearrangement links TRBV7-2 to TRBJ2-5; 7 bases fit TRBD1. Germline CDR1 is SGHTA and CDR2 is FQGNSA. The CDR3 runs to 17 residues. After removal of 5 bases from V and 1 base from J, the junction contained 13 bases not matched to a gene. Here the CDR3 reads CASSQAKGAWLQETQYF. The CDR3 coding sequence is TGTGCCAGCAGCCAGGCCAAGGGGGCTTGGCTCCAAGAGACCCAGTACTTC. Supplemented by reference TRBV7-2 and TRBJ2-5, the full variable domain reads GAGVSQSPSNKVTEKGKDVELRCDPISGHTALYWYRQSLGQGLEFLIYFQGNSAPDKSGLPSDRFSAERTGGSVSTLTIQRTQQEDSAVYLCASSQAKGAWLQETQYFGPGTRLLVL.

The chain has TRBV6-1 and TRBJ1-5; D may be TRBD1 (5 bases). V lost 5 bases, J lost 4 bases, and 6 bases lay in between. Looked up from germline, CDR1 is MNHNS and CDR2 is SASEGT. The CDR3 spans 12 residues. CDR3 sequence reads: CASSRQNQPQHF. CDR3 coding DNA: TGTGCCAGCAGTAGACAGAATCAGCCCCAGCATTTT.

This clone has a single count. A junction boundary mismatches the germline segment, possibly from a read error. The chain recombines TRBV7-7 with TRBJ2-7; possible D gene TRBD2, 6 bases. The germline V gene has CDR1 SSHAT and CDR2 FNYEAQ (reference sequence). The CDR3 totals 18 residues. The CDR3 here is CASSLEPPVGGTIYEQYF. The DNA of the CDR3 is TGTGCTAGCAGCTTAGAACCGCCCGTTGGCGGGACCATCTACGAGCAGTACTTC.

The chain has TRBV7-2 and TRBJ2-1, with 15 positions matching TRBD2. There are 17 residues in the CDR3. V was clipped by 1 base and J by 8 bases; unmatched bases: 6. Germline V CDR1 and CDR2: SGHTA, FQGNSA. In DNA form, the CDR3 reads TGTGCCAGCAGCTTAGGGACTAGCGGGGGGGCTGCCTATGAGCAGTTCTTC. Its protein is CASSLGTSGGAAYEQFF.

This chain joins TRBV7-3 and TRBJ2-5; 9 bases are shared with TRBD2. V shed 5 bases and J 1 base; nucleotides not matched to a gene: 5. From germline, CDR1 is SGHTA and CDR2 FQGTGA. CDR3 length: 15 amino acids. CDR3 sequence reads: CASSEVAGAQETQYF. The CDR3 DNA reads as TGTGCCAGCAGCGAGGTAGCGGGGGCCCAAGAGACCCAGTACTTC.

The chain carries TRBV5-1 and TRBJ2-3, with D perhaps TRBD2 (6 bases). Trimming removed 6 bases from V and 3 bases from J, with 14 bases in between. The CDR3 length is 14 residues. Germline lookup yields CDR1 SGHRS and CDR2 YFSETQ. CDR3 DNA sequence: TGCGCCAGCACACCGGGACTTCCGACAGATACGCAGTATTTT. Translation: CASTPGLPTDTQYF.

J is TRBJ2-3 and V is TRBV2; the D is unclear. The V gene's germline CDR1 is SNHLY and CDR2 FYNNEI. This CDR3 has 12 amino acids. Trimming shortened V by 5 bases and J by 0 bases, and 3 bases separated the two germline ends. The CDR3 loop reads CASSPSTDTQYF. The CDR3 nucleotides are TGTGCCAGCAGTCCTAGCACAGATACGCAGTATTTT. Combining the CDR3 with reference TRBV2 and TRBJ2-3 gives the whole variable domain EPEVTQTPSHQVTQMGQEVILRCVPISNHLYFYWYRQILGQKVEFLVSFYNNEISEKSEIFDDQFSVERPDGSNFTLKIRSTKLEDSAMYFCASSPSTDTQYFGPGTRLTVL.

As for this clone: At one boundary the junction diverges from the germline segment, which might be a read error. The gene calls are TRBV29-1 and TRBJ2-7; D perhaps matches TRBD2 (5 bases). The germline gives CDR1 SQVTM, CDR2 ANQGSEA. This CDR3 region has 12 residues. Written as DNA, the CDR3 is TGCAGCGCCCAGGACTTCTCCTACGGGCAGTACTTC. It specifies CSAQDFSYGQYF.

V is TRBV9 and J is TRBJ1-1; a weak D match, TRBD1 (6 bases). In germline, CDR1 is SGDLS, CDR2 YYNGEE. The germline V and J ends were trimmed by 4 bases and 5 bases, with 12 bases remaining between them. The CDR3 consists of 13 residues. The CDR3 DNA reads TGTGCCAGCAGCACGGGGGGCGTTACTGAAGCTTTCTTT. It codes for CASSTGGVTEAFF. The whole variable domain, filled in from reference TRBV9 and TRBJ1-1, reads DSGVTQTPKHLITATGQRVTLRCSPRSGDLSVYWYQQSLDQGLQFLIQYYNGEERAKGNILERFSAQQFPDLHSELNLSSLELGDSALYFCASSTGGVTEAFFGQGTRLTVV.

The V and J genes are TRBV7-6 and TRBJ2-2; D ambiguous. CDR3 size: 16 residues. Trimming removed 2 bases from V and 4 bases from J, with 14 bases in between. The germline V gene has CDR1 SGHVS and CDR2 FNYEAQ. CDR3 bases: TGTGCCAGCAGCTTATTTTTCCCTCTACCCACCGGGGAGCTGTTTTTT. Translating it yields CASSLFFPLPTGELFF.

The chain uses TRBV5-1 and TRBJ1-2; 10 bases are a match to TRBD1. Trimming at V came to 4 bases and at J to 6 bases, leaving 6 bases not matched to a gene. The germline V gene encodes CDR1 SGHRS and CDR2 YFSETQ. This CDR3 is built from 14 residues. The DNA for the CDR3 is TGCGCCAGCAGCCCGGACAGGGGGTCGGATGGCTACACCTTC. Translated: CASSPDRGSDGYTF.

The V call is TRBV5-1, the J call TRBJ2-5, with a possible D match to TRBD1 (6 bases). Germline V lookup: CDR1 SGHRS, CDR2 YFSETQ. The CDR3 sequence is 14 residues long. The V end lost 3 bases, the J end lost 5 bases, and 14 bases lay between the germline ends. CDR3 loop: CASSSNRVEETQYF. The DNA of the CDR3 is TGCGCCAGCAGCTCGAACAGGGTAGAGGAGACCCAGTACTTC.

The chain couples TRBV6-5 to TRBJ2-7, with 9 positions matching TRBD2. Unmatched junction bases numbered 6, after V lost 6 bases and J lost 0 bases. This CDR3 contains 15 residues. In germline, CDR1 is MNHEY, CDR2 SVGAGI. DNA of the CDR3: TGTGCCAGCAGAACAAGCGGGGGGTACTCCTACGAGCAGTACTTC. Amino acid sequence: CASRTSGGYSYEQYF.

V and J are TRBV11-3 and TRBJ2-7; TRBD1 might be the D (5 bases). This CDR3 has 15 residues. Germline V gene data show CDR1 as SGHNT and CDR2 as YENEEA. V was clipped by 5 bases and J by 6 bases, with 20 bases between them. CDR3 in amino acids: CASSPRVAAAREQYF. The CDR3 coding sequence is TGTGCCAGCAGCCCCAGGGTAGCAGCCGCGCGCGAGCAGTACTTC.

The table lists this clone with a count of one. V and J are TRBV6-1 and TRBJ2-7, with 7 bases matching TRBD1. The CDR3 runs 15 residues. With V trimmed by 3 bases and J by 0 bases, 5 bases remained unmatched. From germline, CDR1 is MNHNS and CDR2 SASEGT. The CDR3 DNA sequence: TGTGCCAGCAGTGAGGACAGGCTTTCCTCCTACGAGCAGTACTTC. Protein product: CASSEDRLSSYEQYF.

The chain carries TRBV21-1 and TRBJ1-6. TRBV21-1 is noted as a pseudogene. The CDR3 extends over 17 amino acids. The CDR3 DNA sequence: TGTGCCAGCAGCAAAGCGGATTCGGCAGGGGAGGGTTCACCCCTCCACTTT. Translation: CASSKADSAGEGSPLHF.

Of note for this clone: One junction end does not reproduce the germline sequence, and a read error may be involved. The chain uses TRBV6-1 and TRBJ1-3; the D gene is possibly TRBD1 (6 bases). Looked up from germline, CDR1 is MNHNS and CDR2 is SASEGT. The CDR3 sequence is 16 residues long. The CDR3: CASTEGGVFTGNTIYF. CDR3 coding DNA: TGTGCCAGCACTGAAGGGGGGGTCTTCACTGGAAACACCATATATTTT.

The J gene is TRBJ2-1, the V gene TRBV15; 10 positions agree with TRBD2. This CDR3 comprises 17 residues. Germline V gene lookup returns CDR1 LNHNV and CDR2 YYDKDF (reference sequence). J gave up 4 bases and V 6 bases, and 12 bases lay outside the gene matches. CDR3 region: CATRSTSGVLTYNEQFF. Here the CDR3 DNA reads TGTGCCACCAGGAGTACTAGCGGGGTCTTAACTTACAATGAGCAGTTCTTC.

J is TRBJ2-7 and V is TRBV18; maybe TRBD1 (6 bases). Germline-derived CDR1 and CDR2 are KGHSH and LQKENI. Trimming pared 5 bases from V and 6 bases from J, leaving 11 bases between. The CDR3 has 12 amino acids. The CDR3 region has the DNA TGTGCCAGCTCAATCCAGGGGACCGAGCAGTACTTC. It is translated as CASSIQGTEQYF.

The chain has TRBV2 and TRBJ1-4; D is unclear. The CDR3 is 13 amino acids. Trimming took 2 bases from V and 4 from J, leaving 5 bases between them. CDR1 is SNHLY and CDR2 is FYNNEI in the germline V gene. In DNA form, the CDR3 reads TGTGCCAGCAGTGAACCCCTTAATGAAAAACTGTTTTTT. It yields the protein CASSEPLNEKLFF.

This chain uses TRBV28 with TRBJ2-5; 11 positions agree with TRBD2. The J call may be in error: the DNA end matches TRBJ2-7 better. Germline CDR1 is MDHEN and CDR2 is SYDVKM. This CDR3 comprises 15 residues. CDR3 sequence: CASSLRLAGMYEQYF. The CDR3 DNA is TGTGCCAGCAGTCTACGACTAGCGGGAATGTACGAGCAGTACTTC.

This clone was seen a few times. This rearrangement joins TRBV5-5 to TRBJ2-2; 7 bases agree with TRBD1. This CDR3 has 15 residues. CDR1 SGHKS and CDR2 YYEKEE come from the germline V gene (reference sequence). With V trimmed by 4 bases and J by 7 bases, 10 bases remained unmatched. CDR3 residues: CASSLQDRMGGELFF. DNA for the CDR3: TGTGCCAGCAGCCTTCAGGACAGGATGGGCGGGGAGCTGTTTTTT.

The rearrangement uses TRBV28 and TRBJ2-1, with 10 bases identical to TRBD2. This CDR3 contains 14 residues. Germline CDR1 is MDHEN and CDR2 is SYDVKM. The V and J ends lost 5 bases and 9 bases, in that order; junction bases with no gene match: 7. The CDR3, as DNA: TGTGCCAGCAGTATAAGCGGGGGGGCAGCTGAGCAGTTCTTC. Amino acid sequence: CASSISGGAAEQFF.

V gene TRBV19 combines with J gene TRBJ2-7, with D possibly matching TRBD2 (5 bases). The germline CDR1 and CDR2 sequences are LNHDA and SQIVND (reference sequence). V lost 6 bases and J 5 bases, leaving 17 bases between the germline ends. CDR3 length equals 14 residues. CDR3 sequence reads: CASSQTERRHEQYF. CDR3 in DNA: TGTGCCAGTAGCCAAACCGAGAGGAGGCACGAGCAGTACTTC.

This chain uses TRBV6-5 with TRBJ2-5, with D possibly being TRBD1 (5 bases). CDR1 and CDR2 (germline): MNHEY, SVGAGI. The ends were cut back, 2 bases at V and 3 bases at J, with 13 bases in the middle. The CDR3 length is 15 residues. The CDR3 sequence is CASSYSWGFKETQYF. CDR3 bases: TGTGCCAGCAGTTACAGTTGGGGCTTTAAAGAGACCCAGTACTTC.

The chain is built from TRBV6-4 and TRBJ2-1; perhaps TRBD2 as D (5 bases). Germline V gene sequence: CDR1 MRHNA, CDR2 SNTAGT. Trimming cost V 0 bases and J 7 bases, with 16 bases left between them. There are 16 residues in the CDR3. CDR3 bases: TGTGCCAGCAGTGACTCTGGCCGAGGAGAGGGAAATGAGCAGTTCTTC. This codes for CASSDSGRGEGNEQFF.

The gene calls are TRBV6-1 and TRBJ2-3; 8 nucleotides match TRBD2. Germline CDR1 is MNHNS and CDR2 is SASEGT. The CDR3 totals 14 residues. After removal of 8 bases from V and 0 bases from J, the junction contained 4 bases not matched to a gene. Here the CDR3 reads CASARGGSTDTQYF. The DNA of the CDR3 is TGTGCCAGCGCCCGGGGGGGAAGCACAGATACGCAGTATTTT.

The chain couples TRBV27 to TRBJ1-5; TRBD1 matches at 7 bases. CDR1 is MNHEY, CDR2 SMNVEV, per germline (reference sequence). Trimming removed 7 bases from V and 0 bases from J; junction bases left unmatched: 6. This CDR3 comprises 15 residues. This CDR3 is CASTQGTSSNQPQHF. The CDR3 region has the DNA TGTGCCAGCACACAGGGGACCTCTAGCAATCAGCCCCAGCATTTT.